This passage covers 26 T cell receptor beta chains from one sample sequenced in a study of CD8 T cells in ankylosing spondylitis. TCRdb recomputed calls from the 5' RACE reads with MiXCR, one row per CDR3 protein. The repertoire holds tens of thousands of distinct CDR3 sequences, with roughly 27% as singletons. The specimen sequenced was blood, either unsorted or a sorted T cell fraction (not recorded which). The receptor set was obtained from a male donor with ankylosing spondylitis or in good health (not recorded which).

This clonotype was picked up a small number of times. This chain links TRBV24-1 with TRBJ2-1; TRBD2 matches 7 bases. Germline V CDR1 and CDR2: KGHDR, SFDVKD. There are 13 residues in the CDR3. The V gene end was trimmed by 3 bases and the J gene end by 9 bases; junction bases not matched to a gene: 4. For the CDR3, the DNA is TGTGCCACCAGTGATCGGCCTAGCGGTGAGCAGTTCTTC. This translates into CATSDRPSGEQFF.

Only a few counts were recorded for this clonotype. The CDR3 coding sequence is TGCAGTGCTAGGGAGGCGAGCGGGAGGGCCGGGGAGGGCTACGAGCAGTACTTC. This encodes CSAREASGRAGEGYEQYF. This chain joins TRBV20-1 and TRBJ2-7, with 10 bases identical to TRBD2. Germline-derived CDR1 and CDR2 are DFQATT and SNEGSKA (reference sequence). Trimming took 3 bases from V and 3 from J; bases not matched to a gene: 17. This CDR3 comprises 18 residues.

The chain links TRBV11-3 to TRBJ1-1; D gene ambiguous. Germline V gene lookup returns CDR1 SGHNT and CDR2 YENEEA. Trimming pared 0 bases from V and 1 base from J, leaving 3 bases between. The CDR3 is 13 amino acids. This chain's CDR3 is CASSLDTNTEAFF. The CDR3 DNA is TGTGCCAGCAGCTTAGACACGAACACTGAAGCTTTCTTT.

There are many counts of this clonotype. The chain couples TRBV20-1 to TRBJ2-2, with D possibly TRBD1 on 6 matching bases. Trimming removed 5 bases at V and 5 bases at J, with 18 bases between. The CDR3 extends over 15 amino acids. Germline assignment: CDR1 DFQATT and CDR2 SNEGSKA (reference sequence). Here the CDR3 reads CSALASAGVTGELFF. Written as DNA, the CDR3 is TGCAGTGCTTTAGCCTCGGCAGGGGTAACCGGGGAGCTGTTTTTT.

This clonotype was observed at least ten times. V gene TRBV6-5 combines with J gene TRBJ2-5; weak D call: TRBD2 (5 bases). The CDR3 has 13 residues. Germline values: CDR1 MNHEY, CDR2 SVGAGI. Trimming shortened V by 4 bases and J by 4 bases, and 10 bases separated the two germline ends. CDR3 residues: CASSSPGLETQYF. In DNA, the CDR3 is TGTGCCAGCAGTTCCCCAGGACTAGAGACCCAGTACTTC.

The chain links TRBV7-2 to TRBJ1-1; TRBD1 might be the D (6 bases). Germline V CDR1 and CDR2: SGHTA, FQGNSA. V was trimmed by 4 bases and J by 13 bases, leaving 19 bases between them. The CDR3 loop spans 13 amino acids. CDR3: CASSSRAGSRGFF. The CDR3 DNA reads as TGTGCCAGCAGCTCGAGGGCAGGGAGCAGGGGTTTCTTT. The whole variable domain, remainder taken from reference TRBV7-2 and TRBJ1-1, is GAGVSQSPSNKVTEKGKDVELRCDPISGHTALYWYRQSLGQGLEFLIYFQGNSAPDKSGLPSDRFSAERTGGSVSTLTIQRTQQEDSAVYLCASSSRAGSRGFFGQGTRLTVV.

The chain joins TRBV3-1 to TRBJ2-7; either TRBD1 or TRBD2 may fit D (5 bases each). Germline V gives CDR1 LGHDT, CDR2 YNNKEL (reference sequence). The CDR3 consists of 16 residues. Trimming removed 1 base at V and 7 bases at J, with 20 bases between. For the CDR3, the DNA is TGTGCCAGCAGCCAAGTGACGGGGACGCCTTTGTGGGAGCAGTACGTC. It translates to CASSQVTGTPLWEQYV.

CDR3 DNA sequence: TGTGCCAGCCAGGTTTCTATGAACACTGAAGCTTTCTTT. This codes for CASQVSMNTEAFF. The V gene is TRBV7-9, the J gene TRBJ1-1; D unclear. This CDR3 is 13 amino acids long. Trimming pared 8 bases from V and 0 bases from J, leaving 10 bases between. Germline-derived CDR1 and CDR2 are SEHNR and FQNEAQ (reference sequence).

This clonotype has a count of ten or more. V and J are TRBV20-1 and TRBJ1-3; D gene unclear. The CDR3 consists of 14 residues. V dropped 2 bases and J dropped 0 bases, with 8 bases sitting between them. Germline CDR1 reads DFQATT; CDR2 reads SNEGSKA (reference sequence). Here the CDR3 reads CSARNYLSGNTIYF. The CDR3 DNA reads TGCAGTGCTAGAAACTACCTCTCTGGAAACACCATATATTTT.

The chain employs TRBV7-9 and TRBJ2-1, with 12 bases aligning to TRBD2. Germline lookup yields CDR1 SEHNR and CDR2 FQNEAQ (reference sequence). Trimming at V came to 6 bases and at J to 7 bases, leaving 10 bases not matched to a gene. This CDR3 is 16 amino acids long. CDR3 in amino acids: CASRRRGLAGGNEQFF. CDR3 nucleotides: TGTGCCAGCAGGAGAAGAGGGCTAGCGGGGGGGAATGAGCAGTTCTTC. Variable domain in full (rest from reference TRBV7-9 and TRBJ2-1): DTGVSQNPRHKITKRGQNVTFRCDPISEHNRLYWYRQTLGQGPEFLTYFQNEAQLEKSRLLSDRFSAERPKGSFSTLEIQRTEQGDSAMYLCASRRRGLAGGNEQFFGPGTRLTVL.

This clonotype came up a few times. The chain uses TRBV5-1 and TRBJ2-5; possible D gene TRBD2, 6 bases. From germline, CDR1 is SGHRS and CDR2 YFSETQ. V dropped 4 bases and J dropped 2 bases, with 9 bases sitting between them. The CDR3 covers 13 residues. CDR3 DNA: TGCGCCAGCAGCCTCGGACTACAAGAGACCCAGTACTTC. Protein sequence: CASSLGLQETQYF. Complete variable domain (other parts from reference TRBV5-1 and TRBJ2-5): KAGVTQTPRYLIKTRGQQVTLSCSPISGHRSVSWYQQTPGQGLQFLFEYFSETQRNKGNFPGRFSGRQFSNSRSEMNVSTLELGDSALYLCASSLGLQETQYFGPGTRLLVL.

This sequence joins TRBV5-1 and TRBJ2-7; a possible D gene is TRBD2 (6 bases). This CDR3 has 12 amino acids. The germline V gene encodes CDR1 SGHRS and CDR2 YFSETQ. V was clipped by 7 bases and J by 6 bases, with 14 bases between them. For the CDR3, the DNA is TGCGCCAGCGGGGAAGTGGGAGGCGAGCAGTACTTC. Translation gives CASGEVGGEQYF.

CDR3: CASSPLGYEQYF. The CDR3 DNA reads as TGTGCCAGCTCACCACTCGGTTACGAGCAGTACTTC. The J gene is TRBJ2-7, the V gene TRBV18; no definite D call. The V end was cut by 1 base, the J end by 4 bases, with 5 bases between. Per the germline V gene, CDR1 is KGHSH and CDR2 is LQKENI. The CDR3 is 12 residues long.

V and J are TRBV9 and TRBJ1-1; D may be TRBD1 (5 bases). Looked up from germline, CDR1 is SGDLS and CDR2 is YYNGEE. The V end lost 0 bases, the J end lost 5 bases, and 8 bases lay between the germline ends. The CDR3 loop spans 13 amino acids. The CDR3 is CASSVGAGTEAFF. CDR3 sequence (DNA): TGTGCCAGCAGCGTAGGGGCAGGGACTGAAGCTTTCTTT. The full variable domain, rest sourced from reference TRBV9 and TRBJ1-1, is DSGVTQTPKHLITATGQRVTLRCSPRSGDLSVYWYQQSLDQGLQFLIQYYNGEERAKGNILERFSAQQFPDLHSELNLSSLELGDSALYFCASSVGAGTEAFFGQGTRLTVV.

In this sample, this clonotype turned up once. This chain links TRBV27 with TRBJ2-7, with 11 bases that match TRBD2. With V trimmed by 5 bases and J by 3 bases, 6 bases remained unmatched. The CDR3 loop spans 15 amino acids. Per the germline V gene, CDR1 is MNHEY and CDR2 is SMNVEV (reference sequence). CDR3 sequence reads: CASSPSSGGYYEQYV. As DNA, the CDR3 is TGTGCCAGCAGTCCCTCTAGCGGGGGGTACTACGAGCAGTACGTC.

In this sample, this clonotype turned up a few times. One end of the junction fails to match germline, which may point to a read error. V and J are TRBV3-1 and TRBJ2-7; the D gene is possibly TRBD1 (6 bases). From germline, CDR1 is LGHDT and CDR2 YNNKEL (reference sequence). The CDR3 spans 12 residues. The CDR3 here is CASSQYKTGMHF. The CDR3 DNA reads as TGTGCCAGCAGCCAATATAAGACAGGTATGCACTTC.

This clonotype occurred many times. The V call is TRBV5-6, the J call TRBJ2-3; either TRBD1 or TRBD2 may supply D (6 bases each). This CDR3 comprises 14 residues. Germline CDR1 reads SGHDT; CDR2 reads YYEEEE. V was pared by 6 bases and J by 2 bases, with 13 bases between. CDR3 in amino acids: CASTAGHITDTQYF. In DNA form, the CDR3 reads TGTGCCAGCACCGCGGGACATATCACAGATACGCAGTATTTT.

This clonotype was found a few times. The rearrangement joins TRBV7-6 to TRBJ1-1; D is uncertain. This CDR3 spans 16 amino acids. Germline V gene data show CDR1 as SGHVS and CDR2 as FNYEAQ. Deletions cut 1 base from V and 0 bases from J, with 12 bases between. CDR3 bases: TGTGCCAGCAGCTTAGGAGGGTCGGGATTGAACACTGAAGCTTTCTTT. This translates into CASSLGGSGLNTEAFF.

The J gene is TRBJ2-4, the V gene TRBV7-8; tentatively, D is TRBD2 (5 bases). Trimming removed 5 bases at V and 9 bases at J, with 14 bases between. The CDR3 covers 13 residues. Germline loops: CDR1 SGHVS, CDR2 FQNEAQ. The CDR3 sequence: CASSPLARSIQYF. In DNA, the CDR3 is TGTGCCAGCAGCCCCCTAGCAAGGTCCATTCAGTACTTC.

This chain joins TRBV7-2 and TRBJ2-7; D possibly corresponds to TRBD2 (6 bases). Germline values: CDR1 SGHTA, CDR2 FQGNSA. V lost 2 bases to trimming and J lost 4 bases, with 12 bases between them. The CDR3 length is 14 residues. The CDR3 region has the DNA TGTGCCAGCAGCTTATCCGTTGGGGGGTACGAGCAGTACGTC. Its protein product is CASSLSVGGYEQYV.

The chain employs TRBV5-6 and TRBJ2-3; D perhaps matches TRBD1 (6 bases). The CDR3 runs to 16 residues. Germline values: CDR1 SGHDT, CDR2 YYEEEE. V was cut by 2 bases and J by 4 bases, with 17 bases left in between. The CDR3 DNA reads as TGTGCCAGCAGCTTTCTGAACAGGGAATTGGCAGATACGCAGTATTTT. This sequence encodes CASSFLNRELADTQYF.

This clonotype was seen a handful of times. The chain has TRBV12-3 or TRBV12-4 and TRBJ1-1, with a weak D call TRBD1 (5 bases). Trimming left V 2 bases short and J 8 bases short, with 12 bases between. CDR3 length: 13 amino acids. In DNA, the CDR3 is TGTGCCAGCAGTTTATCTGGGGACCTGGAAGCTTTCTTT. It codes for CASSLSGDLEAFF.

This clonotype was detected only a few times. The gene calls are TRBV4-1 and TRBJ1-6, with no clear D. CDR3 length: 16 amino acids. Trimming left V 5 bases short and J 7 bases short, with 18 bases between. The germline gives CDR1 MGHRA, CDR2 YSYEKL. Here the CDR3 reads CASSSPRGEQNSPLHF. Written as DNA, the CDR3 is TGCGCCAGCAGCTCTCCCCGCGGGGAACAGAATTCACCCCTCCACTTT.

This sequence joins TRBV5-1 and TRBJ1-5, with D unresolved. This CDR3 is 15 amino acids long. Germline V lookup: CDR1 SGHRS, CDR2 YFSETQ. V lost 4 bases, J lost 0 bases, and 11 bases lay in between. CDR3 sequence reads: CASSPGGGSNQPQHF. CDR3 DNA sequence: TGCGCCAGCAGCCCTGGCGGCGGTAGCAATCAGCCCCAGCATTTT.

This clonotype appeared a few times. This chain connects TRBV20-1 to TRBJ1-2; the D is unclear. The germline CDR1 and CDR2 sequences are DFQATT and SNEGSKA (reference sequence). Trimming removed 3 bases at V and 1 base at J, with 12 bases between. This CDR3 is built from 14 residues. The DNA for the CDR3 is TGCAGTGCTAGTTCTTTTCGGTTTAACTATGGCTACACCTTC. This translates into CSASSFRFNYGYTF.

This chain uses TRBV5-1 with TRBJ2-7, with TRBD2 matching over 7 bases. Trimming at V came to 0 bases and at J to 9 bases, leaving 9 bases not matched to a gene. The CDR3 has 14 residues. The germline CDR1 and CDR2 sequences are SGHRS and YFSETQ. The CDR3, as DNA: TGCGCCAGCAGCTTGGCCGGTCGAGCGGGGCCGCAGTACTTC. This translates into CASSLAGRAGPQYF.